This is a list of T cell receptor beta chains from one sample in a study of blood T cell repertoires in COVID-19. This table comes from immunoSEQ multiplex PCR, and its TCRdb copy is limited to in-frame clones, with some not included. The sample holds about 140,000 clones, 84% seen once. Source material: peripheral blood. These receptors all stem from a woman older than 75 in a cohort sampled during active or convalescent COVID-19. CDR3s include the opening cysteine and the closing phenylalanine or tryptophan. Each record gives: CDR3 DNA, CDR3 protein, V gene, clone size, D gene, J gene. D genes are given only for firm matches. Expanded clones get a size class; other rows say once, few or many, or leave the size out.

TGTGCCAGCAGCTTAGTTTTAGGGGGCGCCTCTAACTATGGCTACACCTTC,CASSLVLGGASNYGYTF,TRBV7-2,-,TRBD1,TRBJ1-2
TGCGCCAGCAGCTTGGGCGGGGGAGCCTACAATGAGCAGTTCTTC,CASSLGGGAYNEQFF,TRBV5-1,once,TRBD2,TRBJ2-1
TGTGCCAGCAGTTTAACCGCAACAGGGTCCTTCTACGAGCAGTACTTC,CASSLTATGSFYEQYF,TRBV27,few,-,TRBJ2-7
TGTGCCAGCACCCTCCAAGGACTAAACTACAATGAGCAGTTCTTC,CASTLQGLNYNEQFF,TRBV5-4,-,-,TRBJ2-1
TGCGCCAGCAGACACATTCTAGCGGGGGACACAGATACGCAGTATTTT,CASRHILAGDTDTQYF,TRBV4-3,-,TRBD2,TRBJ2-3
TGTGCCAGCAGCTTAGTAGGGGAGGAAAACATTCAGTACTTC,CASSLVGEENIQYF,TRBV7-9,once,-,TRBJ2-4
TGCGCCAGCAGAAGAACTAGCGGGGGCCTATACAATGAGCAGTTCTTC,CASRRTSGGLYNEQFF,TRBV10-2,-,TRBD2,TRBJ2-1
TGCAGCGTTGAGCGGGCAGAAAGGAATGAGCAGTTCTTC,CSVERAERNEQFF,TRBV29-1,-,-,TRBJ2-1
TGTGCCAGCAGACTAGCGGGAGCCAAAAACATTCAGTACTTC,CASRLAGAKNIQYF,TRBV6-5,-,TRBD2,TRBJ2-4
TGTGCCAGCAGCTTGTTGGAGGGGATGAACACTGAAGCTTTCTTT,CASSLLEGMNTEAFF,TRBV7-9,-,-,TRBJ1-1
TGTGCCAGCAGCCGGACAGGGGGTTTCAACGAGCAGTACTTC,CASSRTGGFNEQYF,TRBV7-8,-,TRBD1,TRBJ2-7
TGCAGCGTTGGCAGGGGGAACACTGAAGCTTTCTTT,CSVGRGNTEAFF,TRBV29-1,-,-,TRBJ1-1
TGTGCCAGCAGCTTTTCCGGGGTTCTGTGGGAAAAACTGTTTTTT,CASSFSGVLWEKLFF,TRBV7-2,-,-,TRBJ1-4
TGTGCCAGCAGTCTATGGACAGGAAAAGCCTACAATGAGCAGTTCTTC,CASSLWTGKAYNEQFF,TRBV27,-,TRBD1,TRBJ2-1
TGTGCCAGCAGTCTAGAAAGGACAGGGGGAAATCAGCCCCAGCATTTT,CASSLERTGGNQPQHF,TRBV28,-,TRBD1,TRBJ1-5
TGTGCTAGCAGCCCCCTTGGGCACAACACCGGGGAGCTGTTTTTT,CASSPLGHNTGELFF,TRBV7-7,-,-,TRBJ2-2